Shown below are 10 T cell receptor beta chains from a single sample sequenced in a study of control samples from healthy donors and cancer patients. Sequencing used immunoSEQ multiplex PCR; TCRdb keeps in-frame clones, though not all of them. The sample gives roughly 98,000 clones, approximately 78% of which show up once; approximately 9.8% is in the top ten. Sequences were obtained from blood. The source is an older woman in good health.

This clone was found many times. This rearrangement joins TRBV4-1 to TRBJ1-1; the match to TRBD1 covers 7 bases. The CDR3 contains 15 residues. Unmatched junction bases numbered 7, after V lost 1 base and J lost 5 bases. The germline V gene has CDR1 MGHRA and CDR2 YSYEKL. CDR3 bases: TGCGCCAGCAGCCAAGCCTACAGGGGCCGAACTGAAGCTTTCTTT. Its translation: CASSQAYRGRTEAFF.

The CDR3 spells CASSHGGGAFGTDTQYF. The DNA of the CDR3 is TGTGCCAGCAGCCACGGCGGGGGGGCCTTCGGCACAGATACGCAGTATTTT. J is TRBJ2-3 and V is TRBV5-6, with 9 bases identical to TRBD2. The ends lost 4 bases at V and 1 base at J; junction bases unmatched: 10. The CDR3 has 17 residues. Per the germline V gene, CDR1 is SGHDT and CDR2 is YYEEEE.

The CDR3 region is CASSLGPGTSYEQYF. The CDR3 DNA reads TGCGCCAGCAGCTTGGGTCCGGGGACCTCCTACGAGCAGTACTTC. The V gene is TRBV5-1, the J gene TRBJ2-7; the D call may be TRBD1 or TRBD2 (5 bases each). V dropped 0 bases and J dropped 0 bases, with 10 bases sitting between them. The CDR3 spans 15 residues. The germline gives CDR1 SGHRS, CDR2 YFSETQ.

This clone has more than one count but fewer than ten. The rearrangement joins TRBV7-7 to TRBJ2-1, with D possibly being TRBD2 (5 bases). The CDR3 consists of 13 residues. V was clipped by 5 bases and J by 4 bases, with 9 bases between them. Looked up from germline, CDR1 is SSHAT and CDR2 is FNYEAQ (reference sequence). The CDR3 nucleotides read TGTGCCAGCAGCCCGGGATTTTACAATGAGCAGTTCTTC. This codes for CASSPGFYNEQFF.

The chain carries TRBV24-1 and TRBJ2-2, with 9 bases matching TRBD2. Trimming took 5 bases from V and 0 from J; bases not matched to a gene: 9. Germline V gene sequence: CDR1 KGHDR, CDR2 SFDVKD. The CDR3 sequence is 18 residues long. The CDR3 here is CATSGPTSGNANTGELFF. The CDR3 coding sequence is TGTGCCACCAGTGGCCCGACTAGCGGAAATGCGAACACCGGGGAGCTGTTTTTT.

This sequence joins TRBV6-5 and TRBJ1-1; D is possibly TRBD1 (6 bases). Trimming shortened V by 0 bases and J by 4 bases, and 12 bases separated the two germline ends. The germline V gene encodes CDR1 MNHEY and CDR2 SVGAGI. The CDR3 extends over 15 amino acids. As DNA, the CDR3 is TGTGCCAGCAGTTACTCCCGGACAGTTAGCACTGAAGCTTTCTTT. Its protein product is CASSYSRTVSTEAFF.

J is TRBJ1-6 and V is TRBV3-1 (or the pseudogene TRBV3-2); no definite D call. V was pared by 2 bases and J by 10 bases, with 9 bases between. The germline CDR1 and CDR2 sequences are LGHDT and YNNKEL (reference sequence). CDR3 length: 13 residues. In DNA form, the CDR3 reads TGTGCCAGCAGCCAATATTATCGCTCACCCCTCCACTTT. Residues: CASSQYYRSPLHF.

This clone was recorded once. The chain couples TRBV9 to TRBJ1-3; D gene ambiguous. Trimming took 0 bases from V and 3 from J, leaving 10 bases between them. CDR1 is SGDLS and CDR2 is YYNGEE in the germline V gene. The length of the CDR3 is 15 residues. The CDR3, as DNA: TGTGCCAGCAGCGTAGATAACAATGTTGGAAACACCATATATTTT. This codes for CASSVDNNVGNTIYF. The complete variable domain, with remaining parts taken from reference TRBV9 and TRBJ1-3, reads DSGVTQTPKHLITATGQRVTLRCSPRSGDLSVYWYQQSLDQGLQFLIQYYNGEERAKGNILERFSAQQFPDLHSELNLSSLELGDSALYFCASSVDNNVGNTIYFGEGSWLTVV.

The V and J genes are TRBV4-1 and TRBJ1-4; TRBD1 is a possible D gene (5 bases). The CDR3 spans 15 residues. V was shortened by 0 bases and J by 7 bases, with 12 bases between the two germline ends. CDR1 is MGHRA and CDR2 is YSYEKL in the germline V gene. CDR3 bases: TGCGCCAGCAGCCAAGATGGGAGGGGCAGTGAAAAACTGTTTTTT. Protein product: CASSQDGRGSEKLFF.

The chain carries TRBV27 and TRBJ2-7, with D tentatively TRBD1 or TRBD2 (6 bases each). The V end lost 5 bases, the J end lost 2 bases, and 16 bases lay between the germline ends. Looked up from germline, CDR1 is MNHEY and CDR2 is SMNVEV (reference sequence). This CDR3 region has 15 residues. This chain's CDR3 is CASSVKGGLPYEQYF. The CDR3 region has the DNA TGTGCCAGCAGTGTTAAGGGGGGATTGCCCTACGAGCAGTACTTC.